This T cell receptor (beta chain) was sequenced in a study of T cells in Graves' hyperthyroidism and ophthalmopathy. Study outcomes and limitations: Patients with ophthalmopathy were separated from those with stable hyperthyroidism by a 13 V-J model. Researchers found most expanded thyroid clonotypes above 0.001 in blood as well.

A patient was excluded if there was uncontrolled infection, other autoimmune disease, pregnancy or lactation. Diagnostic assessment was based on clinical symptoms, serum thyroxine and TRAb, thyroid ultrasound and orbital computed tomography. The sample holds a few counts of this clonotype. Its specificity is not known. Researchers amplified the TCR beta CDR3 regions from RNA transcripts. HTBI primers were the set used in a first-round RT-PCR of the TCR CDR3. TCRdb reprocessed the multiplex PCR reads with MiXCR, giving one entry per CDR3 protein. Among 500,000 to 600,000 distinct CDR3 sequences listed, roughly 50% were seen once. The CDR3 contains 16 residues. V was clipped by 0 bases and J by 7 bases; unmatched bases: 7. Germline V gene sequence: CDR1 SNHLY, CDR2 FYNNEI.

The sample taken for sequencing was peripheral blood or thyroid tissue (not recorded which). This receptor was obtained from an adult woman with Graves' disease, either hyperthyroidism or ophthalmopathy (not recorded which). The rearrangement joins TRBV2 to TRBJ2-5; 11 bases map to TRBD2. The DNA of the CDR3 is TGTGCCAGCAGTGAAGCGCGTGGGACTAGCGGTGGGACCCAGTACTTC. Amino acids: CASSEARGTSGGTQYF.